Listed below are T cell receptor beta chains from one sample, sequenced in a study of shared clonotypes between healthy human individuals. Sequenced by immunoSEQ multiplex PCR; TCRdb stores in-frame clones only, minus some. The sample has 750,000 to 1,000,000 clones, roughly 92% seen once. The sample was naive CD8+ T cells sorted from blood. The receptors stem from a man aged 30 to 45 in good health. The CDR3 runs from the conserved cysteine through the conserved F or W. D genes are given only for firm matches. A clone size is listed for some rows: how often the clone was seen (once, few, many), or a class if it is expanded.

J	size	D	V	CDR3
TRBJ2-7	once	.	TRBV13	CASSSTQSGTGYEQYF
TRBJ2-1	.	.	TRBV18	CASSPRSGEQFF
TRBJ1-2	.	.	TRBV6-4	CASSDGDGYTF
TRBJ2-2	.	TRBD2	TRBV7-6	CASSYQGLAGTTGELFF
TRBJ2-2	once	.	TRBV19	CASSEMGYGSGELFF
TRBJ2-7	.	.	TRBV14	CASSPRRGYEQYF
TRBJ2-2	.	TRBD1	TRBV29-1	CSVEVPGGAGELFF
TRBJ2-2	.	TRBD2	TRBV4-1	CASSLGGGRGPAGELFF
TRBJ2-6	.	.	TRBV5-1	CASSLDNYSGANVLTF
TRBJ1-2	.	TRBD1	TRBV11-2	CASSLDRVDGYTF
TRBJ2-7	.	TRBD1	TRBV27	CASSEGQGAREQYF
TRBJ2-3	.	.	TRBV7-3	CASSSPSTDTQYF
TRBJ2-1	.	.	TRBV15	CATRPAPNEQFF
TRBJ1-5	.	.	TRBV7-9	CASSSHRERDQPQHF
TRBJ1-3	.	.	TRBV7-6	CASSLSSPGAKYSGNTIYF
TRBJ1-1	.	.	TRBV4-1	CASSLVVGTEAFF
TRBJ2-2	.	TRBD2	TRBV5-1	CASSLVTSGVNTGELFF
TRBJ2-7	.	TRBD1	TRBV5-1	CASAVGTGYYEQYF
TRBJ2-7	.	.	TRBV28	CASSLRGRGDEQYF
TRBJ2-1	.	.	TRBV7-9	CASSFNRGSYNEQFF
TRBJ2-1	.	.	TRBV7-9	CASSLVGGPYNEQFF
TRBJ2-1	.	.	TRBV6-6	CASSYVRGNEQFF
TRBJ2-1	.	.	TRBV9	CASSGAGTGLGNEQFF
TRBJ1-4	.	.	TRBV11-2	CASSLVGAAGMELEKLFF
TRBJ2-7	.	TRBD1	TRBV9	CASSVVGQGEDEQYF
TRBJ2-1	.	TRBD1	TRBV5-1	CASRTGTEYNEQFF
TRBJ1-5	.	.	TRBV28	CASSLYFSGTHFNQPQHF
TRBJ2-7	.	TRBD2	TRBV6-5	CASSLGLASYEQYF
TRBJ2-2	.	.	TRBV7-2	CASSSPRISANTGELFF
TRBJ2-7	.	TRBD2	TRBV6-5	CASSPPGGGPYEQYF